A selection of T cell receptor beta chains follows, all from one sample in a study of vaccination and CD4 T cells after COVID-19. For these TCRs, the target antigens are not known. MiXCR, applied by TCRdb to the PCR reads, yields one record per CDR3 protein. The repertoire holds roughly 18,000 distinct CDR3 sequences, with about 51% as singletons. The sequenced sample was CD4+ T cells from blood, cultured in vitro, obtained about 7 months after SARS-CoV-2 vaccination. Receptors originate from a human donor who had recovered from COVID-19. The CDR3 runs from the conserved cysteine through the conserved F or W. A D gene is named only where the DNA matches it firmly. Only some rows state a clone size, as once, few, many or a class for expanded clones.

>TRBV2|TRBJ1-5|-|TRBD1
CASSDGQGAPNQPQHF
TGTGCCAGCAGTGACGGCCAGGGGGCTCCGAATCAGCCCCAGCATTTT
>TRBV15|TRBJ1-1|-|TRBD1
CATSRDQWDRSNTEAFF
TGTGCCACCAGCAGAGATCAATGGGACAGGTCGAACACTGAAGCTTTCTTT
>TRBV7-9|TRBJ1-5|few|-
CASSLGVGSRGNQPQHF
TGTGCCAGCAGCTTGGGGGTGGGGAGTAGGGGCAATCAGCCCCAGCATTTT
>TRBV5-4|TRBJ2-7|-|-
CASSHRASNEQYF
TGTGCCAGCAGCCACAGGGCTTCCAACGAGCAGTACTTC
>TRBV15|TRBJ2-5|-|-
CATSSQETQYF
TGTGCCACCAGCAGCCAAGAGACCCAGTACTTC
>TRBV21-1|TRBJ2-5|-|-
CASSKDLPRGETQYF
TGTGCCAGCAGCAAAGATCTTCCCAGGGGGGAGACCCAGTACTTC
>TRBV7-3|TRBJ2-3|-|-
CASRGPGQSTDTQYF
TGTGCCAGCAGGGGTCCGGGACAAAGCACAGATACGCAGTATTTT
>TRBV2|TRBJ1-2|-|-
CASTRGTYGYTF
TGTGCCAGCACCAGGGGAACCTATGGCTACACCTTC
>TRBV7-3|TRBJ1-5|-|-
CASSSRAGQPQHF
TGTGCCAGCAGCTCAAGGGCGGGCCAGCCCCAGCATTTT
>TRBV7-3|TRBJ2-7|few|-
CASSPGTAPYEQYF
TGTGCCAGCAGCCCCGGGACTGCTCCCTACGAGCAGTACTTC
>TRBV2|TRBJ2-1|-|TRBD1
CASSSQTGFSEQFF
TGTGCCAGCAGTAGCCAGACAGGGTTCAGTGAGCAGTTCTTC
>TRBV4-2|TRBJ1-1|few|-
CASSQRAEITEAFF
TGTGCCAGCAGCCAGAGGGCAGAGATCACTGAAGCTTTCTTT
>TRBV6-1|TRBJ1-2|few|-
CASGYRQVRNYGYTF
TGTGCCAGCGGATATCGACAGGTCCGAAACTATGGCTACACCTTC
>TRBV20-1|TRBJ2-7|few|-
CSAPLQGLRAYEQYF
TGCAGTGCCCCACTCCAGGGACTGAGAGCCTACGAGCAGTACTTC
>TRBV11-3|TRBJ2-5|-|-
CASSLEGPETQYF
TGTGCCAGCAGCTTAGAGGGGCCAGAGACCCAGTACTTC
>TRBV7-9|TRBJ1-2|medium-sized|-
CASSLGGAGGYTF
TGTGCCAGCAGCTTAGGGGGGGCTGGTGGCTACACCTTC
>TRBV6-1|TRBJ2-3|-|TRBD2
CASSGRMGGWTDTQYF
TGTGCCAGCAGTGGGCGGATGGGGGGGTGGACAGATACGCAGTATTTT
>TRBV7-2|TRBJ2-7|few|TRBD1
CASSLYSGGTYEQYF
TGTGCCAGCAGCTTATACTCAGGGGGCACCTACGAGCAGTACTTC
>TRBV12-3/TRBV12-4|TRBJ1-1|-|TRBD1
CASRLGQGAAFF
TGTGCCAGCAGACTCGGGCAGGGGGCAGCTTTCTTT
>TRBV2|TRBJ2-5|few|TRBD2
CASSFGTSGETQYF
TGTGCCAGCAGCTTTGGGACTAGCGGGGAGACCCAGTACTTC
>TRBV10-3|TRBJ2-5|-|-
CAISEFRQQAETQYF
TGTGCCATCAGTGAGTTTCGACAGCAGGCGGAGACCCAGTACTTC
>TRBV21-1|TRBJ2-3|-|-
CASSKSRGGVTDTQYF
TGTGCCAGCAGCAAGTCGAGGGGGGGCGTTACAGATACGCAGTATTTT
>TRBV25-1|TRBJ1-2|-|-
CASSEAGADYGYTF
TGTGCCAGCAGTGAGGCTGGGGCGGACTATGGCTACACCTTC
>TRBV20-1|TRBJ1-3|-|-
CSARDGRRNTIYF
TGCAGTGCTAGAGATGGTAGGCGAAACACCATATATTTT
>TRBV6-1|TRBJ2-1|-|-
CASTDLSYNEQFF
TGTGCCAGCACGGACCTCTCCTACAATGAGCAGTTCTTC
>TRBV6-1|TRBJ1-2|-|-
CASSEAPRHFVGYTF
TGTGCCAGCAGTGAAGCGCCAAGGCACTTTGTGGGCTACACCTTC
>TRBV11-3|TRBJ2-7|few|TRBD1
CASSFRTIQGYTYEQYF
TGTGCCAGCAGCTTCCGAACCATACAGGGGTACACCTACGAGCAGTACTTC
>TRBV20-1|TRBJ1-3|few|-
CSARTVAESSGNTIYF
TGCAGTGCTAGAACTGTCGCAGAGAGCTCTGGAAACACCATATATTTT
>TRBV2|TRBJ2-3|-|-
CASSDTGDTQYF
TGTGCCAGCAGTGACACCGGAGATACGCAGTATTTT
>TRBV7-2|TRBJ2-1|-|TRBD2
CASSLSGGTYNEQFF
TGTGCCAGCAGCCTCAGCGGGGGGACCTACAATGAGCAGTTCTTC
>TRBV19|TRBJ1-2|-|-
CASSIGQGNYGYTF
TGTGCCAGTAGTATAGGGCAGGGTAACTATGGCTACACCTTC
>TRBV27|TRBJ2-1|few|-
CASSRTLGSYNEQFF
TGTGCCAGCAGTAGGACGTTGGGATCTTACAATGAGCAGTTCTTC
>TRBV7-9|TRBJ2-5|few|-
CASSLLGGSETQYF
TGTGCCAGCAGCTTATTAGGGGGTTCCGAGACCCAGTACTTC
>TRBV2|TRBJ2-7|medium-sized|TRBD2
CASSDYGRAYEQYF
TGTGCCAGCAGTGATTACGGGAGGGCCTACGAGCAGTACTTC
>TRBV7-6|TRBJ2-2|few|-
CASSLVSAGELFF
TGTGCCAGCAGCTTAGTTAGCGCCGGGGAGCTGTTTTTT
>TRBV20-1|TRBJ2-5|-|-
CSARVVGSQETQYF
TGCAGTGCTAGGGTGGTCGGGTCCCAAGAGACCCAGTACTTC
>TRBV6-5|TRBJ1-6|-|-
CASSYRRSPLHF
TGTGCCAGCAGTTACCGGCGTTCACCCCTCCACTTT
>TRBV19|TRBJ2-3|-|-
CASKEGGARTDTQYF
TGTGCCAGTAAAGAGGGGGGGGCCAGGACAGATACGCAGTATTTT
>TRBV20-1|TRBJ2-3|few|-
CSARVSLTDTQYF
TGCAGTGCTAGAGTTAGTCTGACAGATACGCAGTATTTT
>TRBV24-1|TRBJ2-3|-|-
CAAQRYLTDTQYF
TGTGCTGCGCAACGGTATCTTACAGATACGCAGTATTTT
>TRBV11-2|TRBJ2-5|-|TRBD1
CASSLEWVGTGTQYF
TGTGCCAGCAGCTTAGAATGGGTCGGGACAGGGACCCAGTACTTC
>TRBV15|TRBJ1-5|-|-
CATSRDRSQPQHF
TGTGCCACCAGCAGAGATCGTAGTCAGCCCCAGCATTTT
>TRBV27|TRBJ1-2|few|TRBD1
CASSSQRTGYGYTF
TGTGCCAGCAGTTCCCAAAGGACAGGGTATGGCTACACCTTC
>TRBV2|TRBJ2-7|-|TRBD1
CASSGGTGAYEQYF
TGTGCCAGCAGTGGGGGGACAGGGGCCTACGAGCAGTACTTC
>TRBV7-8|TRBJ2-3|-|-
CASGLGQITDTQYF
TGTGCCAGCGGCTTAGGACAGATCACAGATACGCAGTATTTT
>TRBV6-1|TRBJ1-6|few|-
CASKTDLNSPLHF
TGTGCCAGCAAGACAGACCTTAATTCACCCCTCCACTTT
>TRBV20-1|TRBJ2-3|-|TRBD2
CSAISGSGTDTQYF
TGCAGTGCTATTAGCGGGAGCGGCACAGATACGCAGTATTTT
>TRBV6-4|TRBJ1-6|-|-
CASSVGLDSPLHF
TGTGCCAGCAGTGTCGGTCTGGATTCACCCCTCCACTTT
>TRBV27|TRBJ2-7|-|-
CASSSREPSYEQYF
TGTGCCAGCAGTAGCCGGGAGCCGAGTTACGAGCAGTACTTC
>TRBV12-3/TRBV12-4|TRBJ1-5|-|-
CASSLRGASQPQHF
TGTGCCAGCAGTTTACGAGGGGCGAGTCAGCCCCAGCATTTT
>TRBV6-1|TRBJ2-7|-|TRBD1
CASSQEGTGTYEQYF
TGTGCCAGCAGCCAGGAGGGGACAGGGACTTACGAGCAGTACTTC
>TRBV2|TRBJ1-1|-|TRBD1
CASSAGQGFAEAFF
TGTGCCAGCAGCGCGGGACAGGGGTTCGCTGAAGCTTTCTTT
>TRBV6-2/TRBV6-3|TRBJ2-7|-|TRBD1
CASSYPDRGINEQYF
TGTGCCAGCAGTTACCCTGACAGGGGGATAAACGAGCAGTACTTC